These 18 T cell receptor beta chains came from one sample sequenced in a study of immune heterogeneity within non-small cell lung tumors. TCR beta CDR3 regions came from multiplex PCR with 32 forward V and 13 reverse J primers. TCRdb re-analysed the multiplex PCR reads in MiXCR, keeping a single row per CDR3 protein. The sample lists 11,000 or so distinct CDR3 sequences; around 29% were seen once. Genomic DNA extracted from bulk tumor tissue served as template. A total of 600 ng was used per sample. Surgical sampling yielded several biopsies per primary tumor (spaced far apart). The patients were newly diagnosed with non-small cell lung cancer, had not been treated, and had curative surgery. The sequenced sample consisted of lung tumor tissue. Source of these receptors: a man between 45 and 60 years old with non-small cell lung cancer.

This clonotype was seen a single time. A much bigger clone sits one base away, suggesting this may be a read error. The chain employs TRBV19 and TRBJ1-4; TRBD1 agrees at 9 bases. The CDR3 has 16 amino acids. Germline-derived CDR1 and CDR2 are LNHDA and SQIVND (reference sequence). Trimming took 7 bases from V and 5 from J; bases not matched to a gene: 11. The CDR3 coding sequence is TGTGCCAGTAATATGGGGACCGGGACAGGGAATGAAAAACTGTTTTTT. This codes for CASNMGTGTGNEKLFF.

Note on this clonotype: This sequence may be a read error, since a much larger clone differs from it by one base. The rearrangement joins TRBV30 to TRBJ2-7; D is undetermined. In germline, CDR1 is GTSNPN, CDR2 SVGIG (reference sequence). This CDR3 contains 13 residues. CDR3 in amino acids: CARSPELPYEQYF. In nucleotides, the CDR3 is TGTGCCCGGAGCCCGGAACTGCCGTACGAGCAGTACTTC.

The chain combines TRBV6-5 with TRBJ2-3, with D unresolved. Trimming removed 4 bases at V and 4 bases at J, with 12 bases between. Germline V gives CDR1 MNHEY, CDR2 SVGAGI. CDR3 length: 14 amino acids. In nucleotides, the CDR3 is TGTGCCAGCAGTTTTACCCACCGCGCAGATACGCAGTATTTT. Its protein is CASSFTHRADTQYF.

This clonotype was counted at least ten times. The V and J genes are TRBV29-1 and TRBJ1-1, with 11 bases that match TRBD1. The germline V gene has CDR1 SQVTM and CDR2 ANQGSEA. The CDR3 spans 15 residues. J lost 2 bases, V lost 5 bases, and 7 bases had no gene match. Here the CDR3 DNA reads TGCAGCGTTTTCTCCGGGACAGGGGGAAACACTGAAGCTTTCTTT. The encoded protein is CSVFSGTGGNTEAFF.

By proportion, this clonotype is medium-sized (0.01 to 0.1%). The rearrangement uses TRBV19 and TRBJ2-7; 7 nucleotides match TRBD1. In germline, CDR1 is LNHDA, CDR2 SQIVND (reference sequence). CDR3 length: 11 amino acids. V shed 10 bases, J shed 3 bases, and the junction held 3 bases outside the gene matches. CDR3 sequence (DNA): TGTGCCACTTGGGACAGCTACGAGCAGTACTTC. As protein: CATWDSYEQYF.

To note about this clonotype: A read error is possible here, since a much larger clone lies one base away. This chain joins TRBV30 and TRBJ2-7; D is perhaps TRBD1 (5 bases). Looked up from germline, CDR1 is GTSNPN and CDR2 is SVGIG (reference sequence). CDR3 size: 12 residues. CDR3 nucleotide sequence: TGTACCTGGGGCATGGCCCTCTACGAGCAGTACTTC. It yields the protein CTWGMALYEQYF.

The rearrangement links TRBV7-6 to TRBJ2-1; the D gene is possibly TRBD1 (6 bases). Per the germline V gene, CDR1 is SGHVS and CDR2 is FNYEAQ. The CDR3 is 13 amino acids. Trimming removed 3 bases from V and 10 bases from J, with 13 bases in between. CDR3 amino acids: CASSLYLDREQFF. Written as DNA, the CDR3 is TGTGCCAGCAGCTTGTACTTAGACAGGGAGCAGTTCTTC.

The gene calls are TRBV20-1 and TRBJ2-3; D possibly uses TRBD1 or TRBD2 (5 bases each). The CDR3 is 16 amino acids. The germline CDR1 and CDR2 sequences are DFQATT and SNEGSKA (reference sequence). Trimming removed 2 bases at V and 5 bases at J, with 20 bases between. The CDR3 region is CSARYPHLGAGDTQYF. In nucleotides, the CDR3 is TGCAGTGCTAGATACCCACACCTCGGGGCCGGAGATACGCAGTATTTT.

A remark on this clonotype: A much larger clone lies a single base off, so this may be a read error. The CDR3 is CASSLTQGADTQYF. The CDR3 coding sequence is TGTGCCAGCAGCTTAACACAGGGGGCAGATACGCAGTATTTT. The chain uses TRBV11-2 and TRBJ2-3, with 8 bases identical to TRBD1. Germline assignment: CDR1 SGHAT and CDR2 FQNNGV. The CDR3 spans 14 residues. The V and J ends lost 2 bases and 4 bases, in that order; junction bases with no gene match: 2.

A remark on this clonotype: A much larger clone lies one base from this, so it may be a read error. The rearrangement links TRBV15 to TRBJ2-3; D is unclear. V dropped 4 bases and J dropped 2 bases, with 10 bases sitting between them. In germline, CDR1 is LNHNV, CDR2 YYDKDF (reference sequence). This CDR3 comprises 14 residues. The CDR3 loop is CATSNDTHTDTQYF. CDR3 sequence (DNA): TGTGCCACCAGCAATGACACCCACACAGATACGCAGTATTTT.

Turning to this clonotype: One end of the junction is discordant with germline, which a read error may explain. In DNA, the CDR3 is TGTGCCAGCAGCCAAGATGACACCGTGGAGCTGTTTTTT. Protein: CASSQDDTVELFF. The chain joins TRBV14 to TRBJ2-2, with D unresolved. This CDR3 has 13 amino acids. Germline V gives CDR1 SGHDN, CDR2 FVKESK.

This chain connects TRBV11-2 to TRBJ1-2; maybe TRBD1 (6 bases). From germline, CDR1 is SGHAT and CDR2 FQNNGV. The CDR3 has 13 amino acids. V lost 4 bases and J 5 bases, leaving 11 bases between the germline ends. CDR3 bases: TGTGCCAGCAGCTCCACAGGGTCGTATGGCTACACCTTC. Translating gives CASSSTGSYGYTF.

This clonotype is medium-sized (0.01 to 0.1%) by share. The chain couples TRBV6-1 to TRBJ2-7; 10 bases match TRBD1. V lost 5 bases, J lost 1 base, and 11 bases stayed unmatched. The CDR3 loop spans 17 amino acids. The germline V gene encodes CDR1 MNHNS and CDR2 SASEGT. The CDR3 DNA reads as TGTGCCAGCAGTCTCACTCCTCCGGGACAGGGGTCCTACGAGCAGTACTTC. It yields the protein CASSLTPPGQGSYEQYF.

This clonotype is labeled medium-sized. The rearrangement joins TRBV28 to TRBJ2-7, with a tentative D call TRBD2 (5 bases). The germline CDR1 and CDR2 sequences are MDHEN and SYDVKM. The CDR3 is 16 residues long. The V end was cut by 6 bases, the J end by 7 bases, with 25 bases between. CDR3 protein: CASRTRTHTLSGEQYF. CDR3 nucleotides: TGTGCCAGCAGGACTCGCACCCACACCCTGAGCGGAGAGCAGTACTTC.

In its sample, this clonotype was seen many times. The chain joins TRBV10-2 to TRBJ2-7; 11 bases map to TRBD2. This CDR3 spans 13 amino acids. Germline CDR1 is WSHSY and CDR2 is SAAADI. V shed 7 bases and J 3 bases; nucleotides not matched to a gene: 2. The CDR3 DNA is TGCGCCAGCACCCTAGCGGGAGGCTACGAGCAGTACTTC. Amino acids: CASTLAGGYEQYF.

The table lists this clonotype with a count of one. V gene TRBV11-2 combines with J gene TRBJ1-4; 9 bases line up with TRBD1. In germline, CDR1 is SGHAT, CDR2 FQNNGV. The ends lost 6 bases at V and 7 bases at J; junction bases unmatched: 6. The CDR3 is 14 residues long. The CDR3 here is CASRTGDRAEKLFF. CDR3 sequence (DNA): TGTGCCAGCAGAACAGGGGACAGGGCTGAAAAACTGTTTTTT.

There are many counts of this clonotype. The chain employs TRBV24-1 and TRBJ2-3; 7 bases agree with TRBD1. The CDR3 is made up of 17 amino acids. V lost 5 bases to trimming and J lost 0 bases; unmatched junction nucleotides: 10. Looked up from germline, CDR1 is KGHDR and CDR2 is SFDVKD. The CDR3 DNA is TGTGCCACCAGTGGGGGACAGAGACAAACTAGCACAGATACGCAGTATTTT. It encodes CATSGGQRQTSTDTQYF.

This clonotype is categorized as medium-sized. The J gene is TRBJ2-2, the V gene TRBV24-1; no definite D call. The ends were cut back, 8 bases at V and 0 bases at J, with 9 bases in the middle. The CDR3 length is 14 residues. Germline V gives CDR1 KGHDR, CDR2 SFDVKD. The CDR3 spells CATKNNANTGELFF. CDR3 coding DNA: TGTGCCACCAAGAATAATGCGAACACCGGGGAGCTGTTTTTT.